The 15 T cell receptor beta chains reported below all come from one sample, sequenced in a study of shared clonotypes between healthy human individuals. The protocol was immunoSEQ multiplex PCR, while the TCRdb copy is restricted to in-frame clones and leaves out a portion. This table holds approximately 1.1 million clones, around 78% found once. Source material: memory CD4+ T cells from PBMCs. Subset here: CD45RA-negative fraction. The receptors shown here come from a man between 18 and 35 years old in good health. Some clones in this sample may be carry-over from other donors' samples.

This clone was seen a single time. V and J are TRBV14 and TRBJ2-7; D is undetermined. This CDR3 has 16 amino acids. V lost 1 base, J lost 4 bases, and 17 bases lay in between. CDR1 and CDR2 from the germline V gene are SGHDN and FVKESK. CDR3 sequence: CASSQAWPDVGYEQYF. In DNA form, the CDR3 reads TGTGCCAGCAGCCAAGCTTGGCCGGACGTTGGGTACGAGCAGTACTTC.

V and J are TRBV30 and TRBJ1-4; D uncertain. CDR3 length equals 14 residues. The germline V gene encodes CDR1 GTSNPN and CDR2 SVGIG (reference sequence). V gave up 0 bases and J gave up 7 bases, with 12 bases separating them. CDR3 coding DNA: TGTGCCTGGAGTGTAGGTTCTAATGGTGAAAAACTGTTTTTT. Its protein product is CAWSVGSNGEKLFF.

V gene TRBV28 combines with J gene TRBJ2-4; D not resolved. Between the trimmed V and J ends, which lost 4 bases and 6 bases, there was a span of 10 bases. Germline CDR1 is MDHEN and CDR2 is SYDVKM. The CDR3 extends over 13 amino acids. The DNA for the CDR3 is TGTGCCAGCAGTTCGAGCTCCGTAAACATTCAGTACTTC. It specifies CASSSSSVNIQYF.

The sample holds a few counts of this clone. A read error is possible here, since a much larger clone lies one base away. This chain connects TRBV7-9 to TRBJ2-5, with D unresolved. Germline CDR1 is SEHNR and CDR2 is FQNEAQ (reference sequence). V was shortened by 3 bases and J by 5 bases, with 4 bases between the two germline ends. This CDR3 is 11 amino acids long. The CDR3 coding sequence is TGTGCCAGCAGCTTTGCGGAGACCCAGTACTTC. Its translation is CASSFAETQYF.

This clone was counted between two and nine times. The chain links TRBV6-5 to TRBJ2-7, with 7 nucleotides matching TRBD2. The germline V gene has CDR1 MNHEY and CDR2 SVGAGI. V trimming: 7 bases; J trimming: 3 bases; junction bases outside the gene matches: 9. The CDR3 has 14 residues. The CDR3, as DNA: TGTGCCAGCAAACGAGAGCGGGACCGCTACGAGCAGTACTTC. Translating it yields CASKRERDRYEQYF.

The table lists this clone with many counts. The V and J genes are TRBV5-6 and TRBJ2-7; possibly TRBD2 for D (6 bases). V was cut by 4 bases and J by 3 bases, with 14 bases left in between. The CDR3 is 14 residues long. CDR1 and CDR2 from the germline V gene are SGHDT and YYEEEE. The CDR3 protein is CASSRRAGYYEQYF. The CDR3 DNA is TGTGCCAGCAGCCGACGGGCGGGATACTACGAGCAGTACTTC.

The V call is TRBV5-6, the J call TRBJ1-2; perhaps TRBD1 as D (6 bases). The germline CDR1 and CDR2 sequences are SGHDT and YYEEEE. This CDR3 contains 13 residues. Between the trimmed V and J ends, which lost 6 bases and 3 bases, there was a span of 12 bases. CDR3 residues: CASTRGRDYGYTF. For the CDR3, the DNA is TGTGCCAGCACCAGGGGCCGGGACTATGGCTACACCTTC.

This chain joins TRBV7-2 and TRBJ2-1, with a possible D match to TRBD2 (6 bases). Per the germline V gene, CDR1 is SGHTA and CDR2 is FQGNSA. Trimming took 2 bases from V and 1 from J, leaving 12 bases between them. The CDR3 has 16 residues. The CDR3 coding sequence is TGTGCCAGCAGCTTAATTGCGGGAACGTCCTACAATGAGCAGTTCTTC. Amino acid sequence: CASSLIAGTSYNEQFF.

CDR3 DNA sequence: TGTGCCAGCTCACCATTAGCCGGGACGGTGAACCAAGAGACCCAGTACTTC. It yields the protein CASSPLAGTVNQETQYF. This rearrangement joins TRBV18 to TRBJ2-5, with D tentatively TRBD1 or TRBD2 (5 bases each). The CDR3 is 17 amino acids. The ends were cut back, 2 bases at V and 0 bases at J, with 16 bases in the middle. CDR1 KGHSH and CDR2 LQKENI come from the germline V gene.

This clone was seen only once. Other DNA sequences in this specimen translate into the identical CDR3. The CDR3: CSVGQGPQETQYF. The CDR3 DNA reads TGCAGCGTGGGACAGGGGCCCCAAGAGACCCAGTACTTC. The J gene is TRBJ2-5, the V gene TRBV29-1; 10 bases align to TRBD1. This CDR3 is built from 13 residues. Germline V gene sequence: CDR1 SQVTM, CDR2 ANQGSEA. Germline trimming cut 6 bases from V and 1 base from J; bases unmatched to any gene: 2.

This chain joins TRBV28 and TRBJ1-1; no clear D. CDR3 length: 13 residues. V gave up 3 bases and J gave up 8 bases, with 13 bases separating them. Germline CDR1 is MDHEN and CDR2 is SYDVKM. CDR3 coding DNA: TGTGCCAGCAGTTTCCAACTACTCGAAGAAGCTTTCTTT. This encodes CASSFQLLEEAFF.

The chain uses TRBV9 and TRBJ2-7; 9 nucleotides line up with TRBD2. The germline gives CDR1 SGDLS, CDR2 YYNGEE. V was clipped by 0 bases and J by 3 bases; unmatched bases: 4. CDR3 size: 15 residues. Here the CDR3 reads CASSVASSGNYEQYF. CDR3 nucleotide sequence: TGTGCCAGCAGCGTAGCATCTAGCGGGAACTACGAGCAGTACTTC. The full variable domain, with the rest looked up from reference TRBV9 and TRBJ2-7, is DSGVTQTPKHLITATGQRVTLRCSPRSGDLSVYWYQQSLDQGLQFLIQYYNGEERAKGNILERFSAQQFPDLHSELNLSSLELGDSALYFCASSVASSGNYEQYFGPGTRLTVT.

This clone was found once. The V call is TRBV2, the J call TRBJ1-5; D is unresolved. V shed 3 bases and J shed 2 bases, with 11 bases lying between them. The germline V gene encodes CDR1 SNHLY and CDR2 FYNNEI. CDR3 length: 15 amino acids. CDR3 sequence reads: CASSEGKPGNQPQHF. As DNA, the CDR3 is TGTGCCAGCAGTGAGGGGAAACCGGGCAATCAGCCCCAGCATTTT.

This clone has more than one count but fewer than ten. This chain connects TRBV11-1 to TRBJ2-5, with 12 positions matching TRBD2. Germline V gene sequence: CDR1 SGHAT, CDR2 FQDESV (reference sequence). CDR3 length equals 14 residues. After removal of 10 bases from V and 4 bases from J, the junction contained 7 bases not matched to a gene. The CDR3 is CATRLAGDSETQYF. The CDR3 DNA reads TGTGCCACTCGACTAGCGGGAGATTCAGAGACCCAGTACTTC. Full variable domain (missing parts from reference TRBV11-1 and TRBJ2-5): EAEVAQSPRYKITEKSQAVAFWCDPISGHATLYWYRQILGQGPELLVQFQDESVVDDSQLPKDRFSAERLKGVDSTLKIQPAELGDSAMYLCATRLAGDSETQYFGPGTRLLVL.

The CDR3 here is CAIPSGDGEAFF. CDR3 in DNA: TGTGCCATCCCCTCAGGGGACGGTGAAGCTTTCTTT. This chain links TRBV7-9 with TRBJ1-1; TRBD1 is a possible D gene (6 bases). Germline CDR1 is SEHNR and CDR2 is FQNEAQ (reference sequence). Trimming removed 10 bases at V and 7 bases at J, with 16 bases between. The CDR3 is 12 residues long. The variable domain in full, with the rest retrieved from reference TRBV7-9 and TRBJ1-1, is DTGVSQNPRHKITKRGQNVTFRCDPISEHNRLYWYRQTLGQGPEFLTYFQNEAQLEKSRLLSDRFSAERPKGSFSTLEIQRTEQGDSAMYLCAIPSGDGEAFFGQGTRLTVV.